The 22 T cell receptor beta chains in this list originate from one sample, sequenced in a study of cytomegalovirus exposure and HLA in healthy donors. The PCR contained 60 Vbeta and 13 Jbeta primers. Method: immunoSEQ multiplex PCR; TCRdb's copy keeps in-frame clones and lacks some. The data hold around 150,000 clones, with roughly four fifths observed a single time. Specimen: PBMCs. These receptors were obtained from a man aged 40-49 years in good health and CMV-seropositive.

CDR3 in amino acids: CASSLTGLSNTEAFF. The DNA for the CDR3 is TGTGCCAGCAGCTTAACGGGACTCTCGAACACTGAAGCTTTCTTT. The chain recombines TRBV5-5 with TRBJ1-1; the D gene is possibly TRBD1 (5 bases). There are 15 residues in the CDR3. The germline V gene has CDR1 SGHKS and CDR2 YYEKEE (reference sequence). V dropped 2 bases and J dropped 1 base, with 12 bases sitting between them.

A word on this clone: One end of the junction does not line up with germline, which may come from a read error. The chain is built from TRBV10-2 and TRBJ1-1; 9 nucleotides agree with TRBD1. Germline V CDR1 and CDR2: WSHSY, SAAADI. CDR3 length: 10 residues. CDR3 protein: CASSEGQGYF. For the CDR3, the DNA is TGCGCCAGCAGTGAGGGACAGGGGTACTTT.

This clone is medium-sized. Germline is not matched at one junction end, which may reflect a read error. The chain links TRBV6-4 to TRBJ2-3, with D maybe TRBD2 (5 bases). The CDR3 is 15 amino acids. Germline-derived CDR1 and CDR2 are MRHNA and SNTAGT. The CDR3 bases are TGTGCCAGCAGTGACTCTGAGGGAAGCACAAATACGCAGTATTTT. This translates into CASSDSEGSTNTQYF.

The chain combines TRBV5-4 with TRBJ1-3; D is undetermined. The CDR3 has 14 residues. V was pared by 4 bases and J by 0 bases, with 8 bases between. Germline values: CDR1 SGHNT, CDR2 YYREEE (reference sequence). The CDR3 is CASSPVGSGNTIYF. The CDR3 DNA reads as TGTGCCAGCAGCCCGGTTGGCTCTGGAAACACCATATATTTT.

CDR3 DNA sequence: TGTGCCAGCAGGAGGGTCAATGAGCAGTTCTTC. Its protein product is CASRRVNEQFF. This chain uses TRBV6-6 with TRBJ2-1; D perhaps matches TRBD2 (5 bases). The CDR3 consists of 11 residues. V gave up 6 bases and J gave up 6 bases, with 6 bases separating them. The germline CDR1 and CDR2 sequences are MNHNY and SVGAGI (reference sequence).

This chain links TRBV7-2 with TRBJ2-1; D might be TRBD2 (5 bases). The CDR3 sequence is 13 residues long. Trimming took 6 bases from V and 10 from J, leaving 16 bases between them. Germline loops: CDR1 SGHTA, CDR2 FQGNSA. CDR3 nucleotide sequence: TGTGCCAGCAGTCTCGTGACTATTTACGAGCAGTTCTTC. This encodes CASSLVTIYEQFF. The full variable domain, with the rest looked up from reference TRBV7-2 and TRBJ2-1, is GAGVSQSPSNKVTEKGKDVELRCDPISGHTALYWYRQSLGQGLEFLIYFQGNSAPDKSGLPSDRFSAERTGGSVSTLTIQRTQQEDSAVYLCASSLVTIYEQFFGPGTRLTVL.

The chain joins TRBV9 to TRBJ1-3; D gene unclear. Trimming cost V 0 bases and J 4 bases, with 17 bases left between them. Per germline, CDR1 SGDLS and CDR2 YYNGEE. The CDR3 is 17 amino acids. CDR3 sequence (DNA): TGTGCCAGCAGCGTAGCCAGTGACTATTCCTCCGGAAACACCATATATTTT. Amino acids: CASSVASDYSSGNTIYF.

The chain links TRBV5-6 to TRBJ1-5; 7 bases fit TRBD1. The junction had 4 bases not matched to a gene; V was cut back by 2 bases and J by 5 bases. This CDR3 has 14 residues. The germline CDR1 and CDR2 sequences are SGHDT and YYEEEE. CDR3 in DNA: TGTGCCAGCAGCTTAGGGACAGCTTATCAGCCCCAGCATTTT. Its protein is CASSLGTAYQPQHF.

This clone was seen a single time. This chain joins TRBV7-8 and TRBJ2-1, with TRBD2 matching over 7 bases. V lost 5 bases and J lost 0; bases outside the gene matches: 19. Germline lookup yields CDR1 SGHVS and CDR2 FQNEAQ. The CDR3 is 20 residues long. The CDR3 protein is CASSARGAGAVVSSYNEQFF. As DNA, the CDR3 is TGTGCCAGCAGCGCCCGCGGGGCGGGAGCTGTTGTAAGCTCCTACAATGAGCAGTTCTTC.

The V and J genes are TRBV9 and TRBJ2-7, with TRBD2 matching 10 bases. The germline CDR1 and CDR2 sequences are SGDLS and YYNGEE. The CDR3 runs 16 residues. V trimming: 3 bases; J trimming: 3 bases; junction bases outside the gene matches: 9. In DNA, the CDR3 is TGTGCCAGCAGCGCCATCCCTAGCGGGGGATTCTACGAGCAGTACTTC. Its protein product is CASSAIPSGGFYEQYF.

V gene TRBV30 combines with J gene TRBJ1-6, with D uncertain. This CDR3 is built from 14 residues. Germline loops: CDR1 GTSNPN, CDR2 SVGIG (reference sequence). The V end was cut by 3 bases, the J end by 4 bases, with 10 bases between. This CDR3 reads CAWRGGMYNSPLHF. In DNA, the CDR3 is TGTGCCTGGAGGGGAGGTATGTATAATTCACCCCTCCACTTT.

CDR3 region: CATSRDLFTGGNTIYF. DNA for the CDR3: TGTGCCACCAGCAGAGATCTCTTCACGGGGGGAAACACCATATATTTT. The rearrangement uses TRBV15 and TRBJ1-3; D is uncertain. This CDR3 has 16 residues. Looked up from germline, CDR1 is LNHNV and CDR2 is YYDKDF (reference sequence). V lost 0 bases and J lost 4, with 13 bases in between.

The CDR3 here is CASSINPLRVQPHTQYF. CDR3 DNA: TGTGCCAGTAGTATAAACCCCCTGCGGGTTCAGCCCCATACGCAGTATTTT. V and J are TRBV19 and TRBJ2-3; possibly TRBD2 for D (5 bases). V lost 2 bases and J lost 7, with 22 bases in between. Germline V gene sequence: CDR1 LNHDA, CDR2 SQIVND (reference sequence). This CDR3 comprises 17 residues.

This chain links TRBV11-3 with TRBJ2-3; D ambiguous. CDR1 and CDR2 from the germline V gene are SGHNT and YENEEA. Trimming shortened V by 2 bases and J by 1 base, and 10 bases separated the two germline ends. This CDR3 comprises 15 residues. CDR3 sequence reads: CASSLRVLGTDTQYF. In DNA form, the CDR3 reads TGTGCCAGCAGCTTACGGGTCCTCGGCACAGATACGCAGTATTTT.

V gene TRBV6-6 combines with J gene TRBJ2-3; D is perhaps TRBD2 (5 bases). V lost 0 bases to trimming and J lost 0 bases, with 10 bases between them. Germline-derived CDR1 and CDR2 are MNHNY and SVGAGI (reference sequence). CDR3 length equals 16 residues. This CDR3 is CASSYSGRASTDTQYF. The CDR3 coding sequence is TGTGCCAGCAGTTACTCAGGGCGGGCTAGCACAGATACGCAGTATTTT.

The chain employs TRBV5-6 and TRBJ2-2; D is undetermined. V dropped 3 bases and J dropped 2 bases, with 8 bases sitting between them. Germline V gene lookup returns CDR1 SGHDT and CDR2 YYEEEE. The length of the CDR3 is 14 residues. The DNA for the CDR3 is TGTGCCAGCAGCTCCGCGGTTAACACCGGGGAGCTGTTTTTT. Amino acids: CASSSAVNTGELFF.

The V and J genes are TRBV9 and TRBJ1-1, with D possibly TRBD1 on 5 matching bases. Germline V lookup: CDR1 SGDLS, CDR2 YYNGEE. The CDR3 contains 13 residues. The germline V and J ends were trimmed by 6 bases and 1 base, with 10 bases remaining between them. The CDR3 nucleotides read TGTGCCAGCACCCCGGGGGAGAACACTGAAGCTTTCTTT. Protein product: CASTPGENTEAFF.

The chain joins TRBV5-1 to TRBJ2-4; 8 bases line up with TRBD1. Germline CDR1 is SGHRS and CDR2 is YFSETQ. Trimming took 7 bases from V and 5 from J; bases not matched to a gene: 8. This CDR3 spans 14 amino acids. DNA of the CDR3: TGCGCCAGCGGCCCACAGGGGGGCCAAAACATTCAGTACTTC. Protein: CASGPQGGQNIQYF.

This clone was seen a handful of times. The chain is built from TRBV6-5 and TRBJ2-3, with 7 bases that match TRBD1. Trimming took 5 bases from V and 2 from J; bases not matched to a gene: 7. CDR1 and CDR2 from the germline V gene are MNHEY and SVGAGI. The CDR3 runs 15 residues. Written as DNA, the CDR3 is TGTGCCAGCAGTCCCGGGGACAGCCCCACAGATACGCAGTATTTT. Its translation: CASSPGDSPTDTQYF.

The rearrangement uses TRBV4-1 and TRBJ1-1, with D tentatively TRBD1 (6 bases). Trimming shortened V by 4 bases and J by 0 bases, and 18 bases separated the two germline ends. The CDR3 extends over 17 amino acids. Germline CDR1 reads MGHRA; CDR2 reads YSYEKL. The CDR3 DNA reads as TGCGCCAGCAGCCGATACAAAACAGGGCTGATGAACACTGAAGCTTTCTTT. This sequence encodes CASSRYKTGLMNTEAFF.

The chain joins TRBV2 to TRBJ2-7; D is uncertain. This CDR3 contains 11 residues. Germline CDR1 is SNHLY and CDR2 is FYNNEI. V lost 8 bases, J lost 4 bases, and 9 bases lay in between. CDR3 amino acids: CASLTRYEQYF. For the CDR3, the DNA is TGTGCCAGCCTGACGAGGTACGAGCAGTACTTC.

This clone was observed a single time. The chain joins TRBV6-5 to TRBJ2-7; 13 bases line up with TRBD2. Germline V CDR1 and CDR2: MNHEY, SVGAGI. Losses at the gene ends were 3 bases for V and 4 bases for J; bases not matched to a gene: 3. The CDR3 is made up of 15 amino acids. The CDR3 DNA follows: TGTGCCAGCAGTTATACTAGCGGGAGGGTTTACGAGCAGTACTTC. Translated: CASSYTSGRVYEQYF.